What follows describes a single T cell receptor (beta chain). Its specificity is unknown. Using its own MiXCR run on the 5' RACE reads, TCRdb lists one record per CDR3 protein. The data show about 1.7 million distinct CDR3 sequences, more than 30% seen once. This specimen belongs to a study of identical twins. CDR3 size: 9 residues. Trimming stripped 10 bases from V and 12 bases from J, with 10 bases between. Germline CDR1 and CDR2: SGHVT and SQSDAQ. Whole-study findings and limits: In zero-insertion analyses, partial confounding could arise from invariant MAIT and iNKT cells. The same donors were not followed; conclusions instead depended on cross-sectional statistical analysis.

The V and J genes are TRBV7-4 and TRBJ2-1, with TRBD2 as a possible D gene (5 bases). The receptor was derived from a newborn girl in good health. The specimen sequenced was cord blood. The CDR3 coding sequence is TGTGCCACCCGGGATTTGCAGTTCTTC. This encodes CATRDLQFF.